A single sample is the source of the 30 T cell receptor beta chains below, sequenced in a study of OX40 agonist ivuxolimab in advanced cancers. The table came from immunoSEQ multiplex PCR; TCRdb's copy has only in-frame clones and leaves some out. The table shows 20,000 to 25,000 clones, with 88% occurring only once. The specimen comprised CD4+ or CD8+ T cells sorted from blood, sampled in a trial of the OX40 agonist ivuxolimab. These receptors were obtained from an adult with an advanced solid tumor such as melanoma, head and neck, liver or kidney cancer.

This clone appeared a single time. This rearrangement joins TRBV19 to TRBJ2-1, with TRBD1 matching 7 bases. Germline values: CDR1 LNHDA, CDR2 SQIVND (reference sequence). The CDR3 loop spans 14 amino acids. The ends lost 5 bases at V and 2 bases at J; junction bases unmatched: 3. The CDR3 sequence: CASSAGTAYNEQFF. CDR3 in DNA: TGTGCCAGTAGTGCAGGGACAGCCTACAATGAGCAGTTCTTC. The full variable domain, rest sourced from reference TRBV19 and TRBJ2-1, is DGGITQSPKYLFRKEGQNVTLSCEQNLNHDAMYWYRQDPGQGLRLIYYSQIVNDFQKGDIAEGYSVSREKKESFPLTVTSAQKNPTAFYLCASSAGTAYNEQFFGPGTRLTVL.

The chain has TRBV9 and TRBJ2-2; D perhaps matches TRBD2 (6 bases). Germline CDR1 SGDLS, CDR2 YYNGEE. V lost 6 bases and J 4 bases, leaving 19 bases between the germline ends. The CDR3 sequence is 16 residues long. CDR3 loop: CASTRDHAGGTGELFF. The CDR3 DNA is TGTGCCAGCACCCGGGACCACGCCGGGGGCACCGGGGAGCTGTTTTTT.

J is TRBJ1-5 and V is TRBV27; 7 nucleotides match TRBD1. This CDR3 comprises 17 residues. Germline-derived CDR1 and CDR2 are MNHEY and SMNVEV (reference sequence). The J segment lost 0 bases and the V segment lost 5 bases, leaving 10 bases of the junction unmatched. The CDR3 reads CASSLGATGLSNQPQHF. The CDR3, as DNA: TGTGCCAGCAGTCTCGGGGCGACAGGGCTTAGCAATCAGCCCCAGCATTTT.

The chain is built from TRBV18 and TRBJ2-7; 13 positions match TRBD2. Germline CDR1 and CDR2: KGHSH and LQKENI. The V segment lost 6 bases and the J segment 2 bases; nucleotides outside the gene matches: 4. The length of the CDR3 is 15 residues. CDR3 coding DNA: TGTGCCAGCTCTCCGGGACTAGCGGGGACCTACGAGCAGTACTTC. Translation: CASSPGLAGTYEQYF.

The chain combines TRBV5-6 with TRBJ2-2; 9 nucleotides match TRBD2. CDR1 is SGHDT and CDR2 is YYEEEE in the germline V gene. Trimming took 2 bases from V and 3 from J; bases not matched to a gene: 8. The CDR3 runs to 17 residues. The CDR3 loop is CASSFGSGGPYTGELFF. DNA of the CDR3: TGTGCCAGCAGCTTCGGTAGCGGGGGACCCTACACCGGGGAGCTGTTTTTT.

The rearrangement uses TRBV5-1 and TRBJ2-7; 11 bases align to TRBD2. The CDR3 extends over 16 amino acids. Trimming took 4 bases from V and 3 from J; bases not matched to a gene: 9. The V gene's germline CDR1 is SGHRS and CDR2 YFSETQ. The CDR3 loop is CASSPPGLAAIYEQYF. In DNA, the CDR3 is TGCGCCAGCAGCCCCCCGGGACTAGCGGCGATCTACGAGCAGTACTTC.

V gene TRBV29-1 combines with J gene TRBJ1-4; D gene uncertain. V was pared by 5 bases and J by 2 bases, with 12 bases between. The CDR3 consists of 14 residues. CDR1 and CDR2 (germline): SQVTM, ANQGSEA. CDR3 coding DNA: TGCAGCGTTCTCGGGGTGCAGACTAATGAAAAACTGTTTTTT. The encoded protein is CSVLGVQTNEKLFF. The variable domain in full, with the rest retrieved from reference TRBV29-1 and TRBJ1-4, is SAVISQKPSRDICQRGTSLTIQCQVDSQVTMMFWYRQQPGQSLTLIATANQGSEATYESGFVIDKFPISRPNLTFSTLTVSNMSPEDSSIYLCSVLGVQTNEKLFFGSGTQLSVL.

The V and J genes are TRBV11-2 and TRBJ1-4; TRBD1 aligns across 7 bases. The CDR3 totals 15 residues. J lost 8 bases, V lost 1 base, and 7 bases had no gene match. The V gene's germline CDR1 is SGHAT and CDR2 FQNNGV. The CDR3 sequence is CASSLVGQTGEKLFF. The CDR3 nucleotides are TGTGCCAGCAGCTTAGTGGGGCAGACAGGGGAAAAACTGTTTTTT.

A few counts support this clone. CDR3 in amino acids: CASSSYTRNEQFF. CDR3 nucleotides: TGTGCCAGCAGCTCCTACACTAGGAATGAGCAGTTCTTC. V gene TRBV7-2 combines with J gene TRBJ2-1; possible D gene TRBD2, 5 bases. Germline lookup yields CDR1 SGHTA and CDR2 FQGNSA. V gave up 4 bases and J gave up 7 bases, with 11 bases separating them. The length of the CDR3 is 13 residues.

This chain connects TRBV5-1 to TRBJ2-4; D might be TRBD2 (7 bases). Germline-derived CDR1 and CDR2 are SGHRS and YFSETQ. The CDR3 loop spans 15 amino acids. Trimming pared 3 bases from V and 8 bases from J, leaving 18 bases between. In nucleotides, the CDR3 is TGCGCCAGCAGCTGGGGCGGGGGCGCCTCAGACATTCAGTACTTC. Translating it yields CASSWGGGASDIQYF.

The chain uses TRBV30 and TRBJ1-6; D not resolved. V was cut by 4 bases and J by 6 bases, with 10 bases left in between. CDR3 length: 13 amino acids. CDR1 is GTSNPN, CDR2 SVGIG, per germline (reference sequence). The CDR3 protein is CAWNGPSNSPLHF. The CDR3 coding sequence is TGTGCCTGGAACGGACCGTCTAATTCACCCCTCCACTTT.

The chain employs TRBV5-6 and TRBJ2-5; D perhaps matches TRBD1 (5 bases). The germline gives CDR1 SGHDT, CDR2 YYEEEE. This CDR3 is 18 amino acids long. V was trimmed by 1 base and J by 3 bases, leaving 22 bases between them. CDR3 in amino acids: CASSLFSIGPGYEETQYF. In nucleotides, the CDR3 is TGTGCCAGCAGCTTGTTTAGTATCGGGCCAGGGTATGAAGAGACCCAGTACTTC.

V usage is TRBV5-8 and J usage is TRBJ1-2; tentative D call: TRBD1 (6 bases). The CDR3 has 16 amino acids. The germline CDR1 and CDR2 sequences are SGHTS and YDEGEE. V lost 5 bases and J lost 5, with 22 bases in between. CDR3 in DNA: TGTGCCAGCAGTCACGGAACCGCGACAGGACTGTATGGCTACACCTTC. It yields the protein CASSHGTATGLYGYTF.

The rearrangement uses TRBV7-2 and TRBJ2-2; tentatively, D is TRBD1 (6 bases). Germline CDR1 is SGHTA and CDR2 is FQGNSA. V was shortened by 7 bases and J by 2 bases, with 20 bases between the two germline ends. The CDR3 is 17 residues long. The chain's CDR3 is CASNIRWTERNTGELFF. CDR3 nucleotides: TGTGCCAGCAACATAAGGTGGACAGAAAGAAACACCGGGGAGCTGTTTTTT.

This clone was seen more than once but under ten times. This chain joins TRBV6-6 and TRBJ1-1, with a tentative D call TRBD1 (6 bases). With 6 bases removed from V and 0 bases from J, the gap between germline ends came to 14 bases. The CDR3 is made up of 15 amino acids. Germline CDR1 and CDR2: MNHNY and SVGAGI (reference sequence). The CDR3 reads CASSLRTAMNTEAFF. Written as DNA, the CDR3 is TGTGCCAGCAGCCTTAGGACAGCCATGAACACTGAAGCTTTCTTT.

V gene TRBV7-9 combines with J gene TRBJ2-7; TRBD2 aligns across 7 bases. CDR1 and CDR2 from the germline V gene are SEHNR and FQNEAQ (reference sequence). With 4 bases clipped from V and 1 base from J, the junction kept 7 bases outside the gene matches. This CDR3 region has 15 residues. CDR3 DNA: TGTGCCAGCAGCTGGGAGTGGGGGGGATCCTACGAGCAGTACTTC. Translated, it gives CASSWEWGGSYEQYF.

About this clone itself: At one boundary the junction diverges from the germline segment, which might be a read error. The rearrangement joins TRBV6-6 to TRBJ2-7; maybe TRBD2 (7 bases). There are 16 residues in the CDR3. Per germline, CDR1 MNHNY and CDR2 SVGAGI (reference sequence). This CDR3 reads CASSYPPGGASHEQYF. The CDR3 DNA follows: TGTGCCAGCAGTTACCCCCCTGGGGGGGCCTCCCACGAGCAGTACTTC.

The V call is TRBV2, the J call TRBJ1-2, with D unresolved. This CDR3 region has 12 residues. CDR1 is SNHLY and CDR2 is FYNNEI in the germline V gene. V lost 2 bases and J 3 bases, leaving 4 bases between the germline ends. The CDR3 DNA reads as TGTGCCAGCAGTGAAAGGCACTATGGCTACACCTTC. As protein: CASSERHYGYTF.

There are a few counts of this clone. The chain couples TRBV6-1 to TRBJ1-5; possible D gene TRBD1, 6 bases. The ends were cut back, 0 bases at V and 7 bases at J, with 16 bases in the middle. CDR1 and CDR2 (germline): MNHNS, SASEGT. The CDR3 extends over 16 amino acids. CDR3 protein: CASSEALLGAGQPQHF. In DNA form, the CDR3 reads TGTGCCAGCAGTGAAGCGCTTCTGGGGGCGGGGCAGCCCCAGCATTTT.

The J gene is TRBJ2-5, the V gene TRBV28; 12 positions match TRBD2. The V and J ends lost 5 bases and 7 bases, in that order; junction bases with no gene match: 11. Germline V lookup: CDR1 MDHEN, CDR2 SYDVKM. The CDR3 sequence is 16 residues long. CDR3 in DNA: TGTGCCAGCAGTACCCCTGAGACTAGCGGGGGAAGGACCCAGTACTTC. It codes for CASSTPETSGGRTQYF.

The V and J genes are TRBV28 and TRBJ1-5; 8 positions agree with TRBD1. V shed 3 bases and J 2 bases; nucleotides not matched to a gene: 9. Germline lookup yields CDR1 MDHEN and CDR2 SYDVKM. The CDR3 has 17 residues. The CDR3: CASSLGRGLHGNQPQHF. The CDR3 DNA reads as TGTGCCAGCAGTTTGGGCAGGGGGCTTCATGGCAATCAGCCCCAGCATTTT.

The genes are TRBV19 and TRBJ1-3, with D possibly matching TRBD1 (6 bases). Germline CDR1 is LNHDA and CDR2 is SQIVND (reference sequence). The CDR3 covers 16 residues. Deletions cut 4 bases from V and 4 bases from J, with 17 bases between. The CDR3 coding sequence is TGTGCCAGTAGTACTTCTGAGCAGGGGCCAGGAAACACCATATATTTT. Protein sequence: CASSTSEQGPGNTIYF.

The V call is TRBV25-1, the J call TRBJ1-6; TRBD1 matches 10 bases. The junction had 6 bases not matched to a gene; V was cut back by 6 bases and J by 7 bases. This CDR3 comprises 15 residues. Germline CDR1 is MGHDK and CDR2 is SYGVNS. The CDR3 here is CASRMGDRGNSPLHF. CDR3 nucleotide sequence: TGTGCCAGCAGAATGGGGGACAGGGGAAATTCACCCCTCCACTTT.

The chain is built from TRBV6-6 and TRBJ1-5; TRBD1 aligns across 8 bases. Trimming at V came to 6 bases and at J to 7 bases, leaving 14 bases not matched to a gene. The CDR3 consists of 16 residues. CDR1 is MNHNY and CDR2 is SVGAGI in the germline V gene (reference sequence). CDR3 in DNA: TGTGCCAGCAGCGGGGGGCTTGGACAGGGCCGGCAGCCCCAGCATTTT. It yields the protein CASSGGLGQGRQPQHF.

The V call is TRBV18, the J call TRBJ2-7; TRBD1 matches at 11 bases. Germline lookup yields CDR1 KGHSH and CDR2 LQKENI. The CDR3 is 14 amino acids. V lost 5 bases to trimming and J lost 4 bases; unmatched junction nucleotides: 4. CDR3 nucleotide sequence: TGTGCCAGCTCAGGACAGGGGGCAGGGTACGAGCAGTACTTC. Its protein is CASSGQGAGYEQYF.

This clone appeared a few times. V is TRBV7-9 and J is TRBJ1-2; D is unresolved. The CDR3 spans 14 residues. Trimming removed 5 bases from V and 8 bases from J, with 18 bases in between. Germline V gene data show CDR1 as SEHNR and CDR2 as FQNEAQ (reference sequence). CDR3 bases: TGTGCCAGCAGCCCTGTGGCGGGCTTGAGCGGCTACACCTTC. Its translation is CASSPVAGLSGYTF.

V usage is TRBV5-1 and J usage is TRBJ2-3; 9 bases match TRBD1. The CDR3 is made up of 16 amino acids. Germline V gene sequence: CDR1 SGHRS, CDR2 YFSETQ. V trimming: 1 base; J trimming: 0 bases; junction bases outside the gene matches: 3. CDR3 residues: CASSLSTGGSTDTQYF. The DNA of the CDR3 is TGCGCCAGCAGCTTGTCGACAGGGGGAAGCACAGATACGCAGTATTTT.

The chain combines TRBV14 with TRBJ2-7; D gene unclear. Trimming stripped 0 bases from V and 4 bases from J, with 13 bases between. This CDR3 comprises 15 residues. Germline V gene sequence: CDR1 SGHDN, CDR2 FVKESK. CDR3 sequence (DNA): TGTGCCAGCAGCCAAGAAGTAGACTTCAGATACGAGCAGTACTTC. Translating gives CASSQEVDFRYEQYF.

The J gene is TRBJ1-5, the V gene TRBV28, with TRBD1 as a possible D gene (5 bases). Deletions cut 3 bases from V and 0 bases from J, with 9 bases between. The CDR3 spans 15 residues. Germline CDR1 MDHEN, CDR2 SYDVKM. The CDR3 DNA sequence: TGTGCCAGCAGTTTCGGGGCCTATAGCAATCAGCCCCAGCATTTT. Its translation is CASSFGAYSNQPQHF. The full variable domain, in which reference TRBV28 and TRBJ1-5 provide the parts outside the CDR3, is DVKVTQSSRYLVKRTGEKVFLECVQDMDHENMFWYRQDPGLGLRLIYFSYDVKMKEKGDIPEGYSVSREKKERFSLILESASTNQTSMYLCASSFGAYSNQPQHFGDGTRLSIL.

This chain connects TRBV30 to TRBJ2-6; D unclear. V was clipped by 4 bases and J by 2 bases, with 3 bases between them. CDR1 is GTSNPN, CDR2 SVGIG, per germline (reference sequence). The CDR3 sequence is 12 residues long. Here the CDR3 DNA reads TGTGCCTGGACAGCTGGGGCCAACGTCCTGACTTTC. This gives the protein CAWTAGANVLTF. Complete variable domain (other parts from reference TRBV30 and TRBJ2-6): SQTIHQWPATLVQPVGSPLSLECTVEGTSNPNLYWYRQAAGRGLQLLFYSVGIGQISSEVPQNLSASRPQDRQFILSSKKLLLSDSGFYLCAWTAGANVLTFGAGSRLTVL.